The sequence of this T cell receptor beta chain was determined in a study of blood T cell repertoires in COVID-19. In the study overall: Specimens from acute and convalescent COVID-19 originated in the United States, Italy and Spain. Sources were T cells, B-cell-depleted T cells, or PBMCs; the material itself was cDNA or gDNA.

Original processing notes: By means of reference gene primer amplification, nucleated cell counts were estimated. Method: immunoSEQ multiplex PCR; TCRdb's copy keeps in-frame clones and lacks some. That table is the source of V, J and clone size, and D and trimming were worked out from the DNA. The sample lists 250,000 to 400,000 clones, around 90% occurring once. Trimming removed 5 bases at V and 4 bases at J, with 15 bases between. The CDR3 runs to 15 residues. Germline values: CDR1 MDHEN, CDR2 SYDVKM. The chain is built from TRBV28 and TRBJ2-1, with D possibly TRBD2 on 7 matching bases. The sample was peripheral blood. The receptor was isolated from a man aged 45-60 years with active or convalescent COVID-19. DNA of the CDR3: TGTGCCAGCAGTAGTGGGGGAGGGGGGTACAATGAGCAGTTCTTC. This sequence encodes CASSSGGGGYNEQFF.